This T cell receptor (beta chain) emerged from a study of T cells in Graves' hyperthyroidism and ophthalmopathy. V was pared by 1 base and J by 5 bases, with 12 bases between. The length of the CDR3 is 14 residues. Germline CDR1 is MNHNS and CDR2 is SASEGT. Notes on the study in general: Most thyroid clonotypes that were expanded above 0.001 also turned up in blood.

Amplified TCR beta CDR3 regions came from RNA transcripts. HTBI primers were the set used in a first-round RT-PCR of the TCR CDR3. In TCRdb, the multiplex PCR reads were re-called with MiXCR into one record per CDR3 protein. The sample has under 550,000 distinct CDR3 sequences; just under 20% are singletons. The PBMCs studied were ones that came from roughly 9.1 ml fresh peripheral blood. This clonotype has just a few counts. What it binds is unknown. The rearrangement uses TRBV6-1 and TRBJ2-7; D gene uncertain. Material for sequencing was blood. This clonotype originated in a man aged 40-50 years with Graves' ophthalmopathy. The CDR3 is CASSEVTDRHEQYF. The CDR3 coding sequence is TGTGCCAGCAGTGAAGTAACTGACCGGCACGAGCAGTACTTC.